Listed below are T cell receptor beta chains from one sample, sequenced in a study of cytomegalovirus exposure and HLA in healthy donors. This table comes from immunoSEQ multiplex PCR, and its TCRdb copy is limited to in-frame clones, with some not included. Among 200,000 to 250,000 clones listed, roughly 83% were seen once. Sequencing was carried out using PBMCs. The receptors here all came from a woman aged 25 to 39 in good health and CMV-seropositive. CDR3s include the opening cysteine and the closing phenylalanine or tryptophan. Fields, in order: V gene, J gene, CDR3 protein.

>TRBV28|TRBJ1-2
CASRGGQGDNYGYTF
>TRBV5-6|TRBJ1-4
CASNPSGGLSEKLFF
>TRBV19|TRBJ1-5
CASCRQYNQPQHF
>TRBV4-1|TRBJ2-7
CASSSGQGVSYEQYF
>TRBV27|TRBJ2-1
CASSLPGTAYNEQFF
>TRBV4-1|TRBJ1-4
CASSQDSDRRTEKLFF
>TRBV29-1|TRBJ1-2
CSVTGDLGYTF
>TRBV6-1|TRBJ2-6
CASSELSVSGANVLTF
>TRBV7-2|TRBJ1-2
CASSLTVQYGYTF
>TRBV28|TRBJ2-3
CASSPAGGQDTQYF
>TRBV4-3|TRBJ1-2
CASSQEQGGYGYTF
>TRBV27|TRBJ2-5
CASSLGSIAGPQETQYF
>TRBV7-9|TRBJ1-2
CASSPGNDYGYTF
>TRBV2|TRBJ2-7
CASSVWTGPYEQYF
>TRBV27|TRBJ2-7
CASRGTGEYEQYF
>TRBV7-2|TRBJ1-5
CASSPTGSNQPQHF
>TRBV27|TRBJ1-4
CASGNWDRGLFF
>TRBV29-1|TRBJ2-3
CSVTSGRYYGTDTQYF
>TRBV5-8|TRBJ2-7
CASSLVRGEQYF
>TRBV29-1|TRBJ2-7
CSVAGTGVYEQYF
>TRBV4-3|TRBJ1-2
CASSQGWGRDYGYTF
>TRBV6-1|TRBJ2-1
CASSVLPAAYNEQFF
>TRBV30|TRBJ2-3
CAWTTPAGYTQYF
>TRBV7-2|TRBJ2-1
CASSSGQRDEQFF
>TRBV7-9|TRBJ2-7
CASSLASGGLFEQYF
>TRBV9|TRBJ2-2
CASSVYLDGGGELFF
>TRBV4-1|TRBJ2-7
CASSQEEDFSYEQYF
>TRBV30|TRBJ1-2
CAWSGPYRSIPLYGYTF
>TRBV30|TRBJ1-2
CAWGLLGAYGYTF
>TRBV29-1|TRBJ1-1
CSVPGQYTEAFF
>TRBV5-4|TRBJ2-1
CASSTGSGDYNEQFF
>TRBV6-6|TRBJ2-7
CASSSLTSAYEQYF
>TRBV28|TRBJ1-1
CASRGQGMNTEAFF
>TRBV19|TRBJ2-1
CASTTVDNEQFF
>TRBV6-1|TRBJ2-7
CASSARTGEGYEQYF
>TRBV10-3|TRBJ1-2
CAISESGYRSYGYTF
>TRBV6-5|TRBJ1-2
CASSYSTGYGYTF
>TRBV6-5|TRBJ1-2
CASSRQGAYGYTF
>TRBV7-2|TRBJ2-7
CASSNLRPPAYEQYF
>TRBV19|TRBJ1-2
CASSINAGQGLAYGYTF